The clone carrying this T cell receptor (beta chain) was observed a few times. The source of the sample is a study of T cell changes during pregnancy in multiple sclerosis. Profiling relied on immunoSEQ multiplex PCR, and the TCRdb table lists in-frame clones only, not all of them. Of about 34,000 clones listed, about 90% are singletons. CDR1 and CDR2 (germline): LNHDA, SQIVND (reference sequence). V gave up 3 bases and J gave up 4 bases, with 12 bases separating them. CDR3 length equals 14 residues. The source of this sequence is a female donor with multiple sclerosis, enrolled in a pregnancy study. Sequencing used CD8+ T cells from peripheral blood mononuclear cells, obtained after pregnancy. This chain uses TRBV19 with TRBJ1-1; no clear D gene. The CDR3 here is CASSMESGITEAFF. The CDR3 nucleotides read TGTGCCAGTAGTATGGAATCCGGGATCACTGAAGCTTTCTTT.